Following are 23 T cell receptor beta chains from one sample sequenced in a study of blood T cell repertoires in COVID-19. Profiling relied on immunoSEQ multiplex PCR, and the TCRdb table lists in-frame clones only, not all of them. Of roughly 320,000 clones listed, roughly nine tenths were seen once; the top ten hold approximately 1.8%. Sequenced input: peripheral blood. The origin of the receptors is a woman in her 30s with COVID-19, enrolled during active disease.

This clone appeared a single time. The chain uses TRBV18 and TRBJ1-4; D perhaps matches TRBD1 (6 bases). This CDR3 comprises 15 residues. V was cut by 6 bases and J by 7 bases, with 18 bases left in between. CDR1 and CDR2 (germline): KGHSH, LQKENI. The CDR3 loop is CASSPPGGLSEKLFF. The CDR3 DNA is TGTGCCAGCTCCCCCCCCGGGGGGCTTAGTGAAAAACTGTTTTTT.

The V gene is TRBV7-8, the J gene TRBJ1-2; perhaps TRBD1 as D (5 bases). Trimming took 1 base from V and 2 from J, leaving 11 bases between them. CDR1 and CDR2 (germline): SGHVS, FQNEAQ. The CDR3 loop spans 15 amino acids. The CDR3 sequence is CASSLVTQGNYGYTF. Here the CDR3 DNA reads TGTGCCAGCAGCTTAGTCACGCAGGGAAACTATGGCTACACCTTC.

The genes are TRBV11-2 and TRBJ1-2; D ambiguous. V gave up 5 bases and J gave up 4 bases, with 11 bases separating them. The germline gives CDR1 SGHAT, CDR2 FQNNGV. The CDR3 covers 13 residues. The CDR3 nucleotides read TGTGCCAGCAGCCCGCAGGTTTCCTATGGCTACACCTTC. It encodes CASSPQVSYGYTF.

This sequence joins TRBV5-8 and TRBJ1-1; D gene ambiguous. V was clipped by 0 bases and J by 4 bases, with 7 bases between them. Germline V gene sequence: CDR1 SGHTS, CDR2 YDEGEE. This CDR3 spans 13 amino acids. CDR3 DNA sequence: TGTGCCAGCAGCTTGGTTCGGGTCACTGAAGCTTTCTTT. This codes for CASSLVRVTEAFF.

This chain connects TRBV3-1 (or the pseudogene TRBV3-2) to TRBJ1-2; a possible D gene is TRBD1 (6 bases). The CDR3 runs 11 residues. Germline assignment: CDR1 LGHDT and CDR2 YNNKEL (reference sequence). V lost 4 bases, J lost 8 bases, and 8 bases lay in between. CDR3 loop: CASSLGQGYTF. CDR3 in DNA: TGTGCCAGCAGCCTAGGACAGGGCTACACCTTC.

This chain links TRBV27 with TRBJ2-7, with 9 bases fitting TRBD1. This CDR3 spans 15 amino acids. The germline gives CDR1 MNHEY, CDR2 SMNVEV (reference sequence). V lost 5 bases to trimming and J lost 5 bases; unmatched junction nucleotides: 10. The CDR3: CASSLYGQGYDEQYF. DNA for the CDR3: TGTGCCAGCAGTCTATACGGACAGGGGTACGACGAGCAGTACTTC.

Note on this clone: Other DNA variants within this sample encode the same CDR3. DNA of the CDR3: TGTGCCAGCAGCCAAACGGGACTTAACACTGAAGCTTTCTTT. Its protein is CASSQTGLNTEAFF. The chain uses TRBV3-1 (or the pseudogene TRBV3-2) and TRBJ1-1; a weak D match, TRBD1 (5 bases). The CDR3 totals 14 residues. CDR1 LGHDT and CDR2 YNNKEL come from the germline V gene (reference sequence). V gave up 2 bases and J gave up 2 bases, with 9 bases separating them.

The chain uses TRBV18 and TRBJ2-1; TRBD2 is a possible D gene (5 bases). Per the germline V gene, CDR1 is KGHSH and CDR2 is LQKENI. This CDR3 has 13 residues. V was cut by 3 bases and J by 2 bases, with 5 bases left in between. The CDR3 sequence is CASSPGTYNEQFF. The CDR3 DNA sequence: TGTGCCAGCTCACCCGGGACCTACAATGAGCAGTTCTTC.

The gene calls are TRBV11-2 and TRBJ1-2; 8 nucleotides match TRBD1. Germline CDR1 reads SGHAT; CDR2 reads FQNNGV. This CDR3 contains 12 residues. J gave up 7 bases and V 5 bases, and 3 bases lay outside the gene matches. CDR3 region: CASSPGGSGYTF. The CDR3 DNA sequence: TGTGCCAGCAGCCCAGGGGGCTCTGGCTACACCTTC. The full variable domain, rest sourced from reference TRBV11-2 and TRBJ1-2, is EAGVAQSPRYKIIEKRQSVAFWCNPISGHATLYWYQQILGQGPKLLIQFQNNGVVDDSQLPKDRFSAERLKGVDSTLKIQPAKLEDSAVYLCASSPGGSGYTFGSGTRLTVV.

The V gene is TRBV5-5, the J gene TRBJ1-6; 11 positions agree with TRBD1. The CDR3 spans 16 residues. Looked up from germline, CDR1 is SGHKS and CDR2 is YYEKEE (reference sequence). With V trimmed by 5 bases and J by 7 bases, 8 bases remained unmatched. The CDR3 reads CASRDGTGGFNSPLHF. The DNA for the CDR3 is TGTGCCAGCAGAGATGGGACAGGGGGATTCAATTCACCCCTCCACTTT.

The chain links TRBV6-1 to TRBJ1-5; D may be TRBD1 (5 bases). Trimming took 1 base from V and 6 from J, leaving 13 bases between them. The length of the CDR3 is 15 residues. Germline-derived CDR1 and CDR2 are MNHNS and SASEGT. DNA for the CDR3: TGTGCCAGCAGTGAAGACTCAGGGTACGCTCAGCCCCAGCATTTT. This encodes CASSEDSGYAQPQHF.

This chain joins TRBV28 and TRBJ2-5; 10 bases fit TRBD2. The CDR3 spans 16 residues. J lost 2 bases, V lost 6 bases, and 9 bases had no gene match. Germline-derived CDR1 and CDR2 are MDHEN and SYDVKM. The CDR3 DNA follows: TGTGCCAGCAGCGATGTAGCGGGGGGCCGGCAAGAGACCCAGTACTTC. Translated, it gives CASSDVAGGRQETQYF.

This chain joins TRBV12-3 or TRBV12-4 and TRBJ1-1; D ambiguous. V lost 6 bases and J 4 bases, leaving 12 bases between the germline ends. The CDR3 runs 13 residues. The CDR3 reads CASRQNRVTEAFF. The CDR3 bases are TGTGCCAGCAGGCAGAATCGGGTCACTGAAGCTTTCTTT.

V gene TRBV4-2 combines with J gene TRBJ2-3; 12 nucleotides match TRBD2. The V and J ends lost 3 bases and 8 bases, in that order; junction bases with no gene match: 12. The CDR3 runs to 17 residues. In germline, CDR1 is LGHNA, CDR2 YNFKEQ. The CDR3 here is CASSQFGLAGSPGTQYF. The CDR3 DNA sequence: TGTGCCAGCAGCCAGTTCGGACTAGCGGGGTCCCCCGGTACGCAGTATTTT.

The rearrangement uses TRBV2 and TRBJ2-3; 7 nucleotides match TRBD1. The germline V gene has CDR1 SNHLY and CDR2 FYNNEI. V shed 6 bases, J shed 9 bases, and the junction held 6 bases outside the gene matches. The CDR3 sequence is 12 residues long. CDR3 sequence: CASSPGQVTQYF. The DNA for the CDR3 is TGTGCCAGCAGCCCCGGACAGGTCACGCAGTATTTT.

This chain uses TRBV6-1 with TRBJ1-2; D is perhaps TRBD1 (5 bases). V shed 0 bases and J shed 0 bases, with 17 bases lying between them. Germline V gives CDR1 MNHNS, CDR2 SASEGT. CDR3 length: 18 amino acids. The DNA for the CDR3 is TGTGCCAGCAGTGAAGCGCTTCGGGGGACGGTGACTAACTATGGCTACACCTTC. This codes for CASSEALRGTVTNYGYTF.

This chain links TRBV2 with TRBJ2-3; the match to TRBD2 covers 7 bases. Germline CDR1 is SNHLY and CDR2 is FYNNEI. This CDR3 is built from 13 residues. Germline trimming cut 6 bases from V and 8 bases from J; bases unmatched to any gene: 8. The CDR3 reads CASRRLAGATQYF. CDR3 sequence (DNA): TGTGCCAGCAGGAGACTAGCCGGGGCTACGCAGTATTTT. The full variable domain, its missing parts supplied by reference TRBV2 and TRBJ2-3, is EPEVTQTPSHQVTQMGQEVILRCVPISNHLYFYWYRQILGQKVEFLVSFYNNEISEKSEIFDDQFSVERPDGSNFTLKIRSTKLEDSAMYFCASRRLAGATQYFGPGTRLTVL.

This chain joins TRBV7-9 and TRBJ2-3; 7 bases are shared with TRBD1. The V gene end was trimmed by 4 bases and the J gene end by 5 bases; junction bases not matched to a gene: 12. Germline V CDR1 and CDR2: SEHNR, FQNEAQ (reference sequence). CDR3 length: 16 amino acids. The chain's CDR3 is CASSYNRDRGGDTQYF. The CDR3 region has the DNA TGTGCCAGCAGCTACAACCGGGACAGAGGGGGAGATACGCAGTATTTT.

The chain couples TRBV7-9 to TRBJ2-1; TRBD2 might be the D (5 bases). Looked up from germline, CDR1 is SEHNR and CDR2 is FQNEAQ (reference sequence). The germline V and J ends were trimmed by 3 bases and 2 bases, with 17 bases remaining between them. This CDR3 has 17 amino acids. CDR3 DNA sequence: TGTGCCAGCAGCTTTATAGTTTTGAGGGAAACCTACAATGAGCAGTTCTTC. Amino acids: CASSFIVLRETYNEQFF.

The chain employs TRBV28 and TRBJ1-1; 9 nucleotides line up with TRBD1. Germline CDR1 is MDHEN and CDR2 is SYDVKM. J was trimmed by 3 bases and V by 6 bases; bases with no gene match: 5. The CDR3 loop spans 14 amino acids. The CDR3 nucleotides are TGTGCCAGCAGCAACTACAGGGGGCACACTGAAGCTTTCTTT. This codes for CASSNYRGHTEAFF.

J is TRBJ1-5 and V is TRBV6-6; D ambiguous. The germline V and J ends were trimmed by 0 bases and 6 bases, with 15 bases remaining between them. The V gene's germline CDR1 is MNHNY and CDR2 SVGAGI (reference sequence). CDR3 length equals 16 residues. The CDR3 protein is CASSYSTRETGQPQHF. CDR3 DNA: TGTGCCAGCAGTTACTCCACTAGGGAAACGGGTCAGCCCCAGCATTTT.

The chain couples TRBV7-8 to TRBJ1-5; D gene uncertain. The CDR3 covers 14 residues. The germline V gene encodes CDR1 SGHVS and CDR2 FQNEAQ. V was shortened by 2 bases and J by 8 bases, with 13 bases between the two germline ends. For the CDR3, the DNA is TGTGCCAGCAGCTTATTGAGGGTTAGGGAGCCCCAGCATTTT. Its protein product is CASSLLRVREPQHF. Combining the CDR3 with reference TRBV7-8 and TRBJ1-5 gives the whole variable domain GAGVSQSPRYKVAKRGQDVALRCDPISGHVSLFWYQQALGQGPEFLTYFQNEAQLDKSGLPSDRFFAERPEGSVSTLKIQRTQQEDSAVYLCASSLLRVREPQHFGDGTRLSIL.

The CDR3 sequence is CASSLGQGGNSPLHF. CDR3 DNA: TGTGCCAGCAGCTTGGGGCAGGGAGGCAATTCACCCCTCCACTTT. This chain links TRBV5-4 with TRBJ1-6, with D possibly being TRBD1 (5 bases). Trimming removed 0 bases from V and 7 bases from J, with 11 bases in between. CDR1 SGHNT and CDR2 YYREEE come from the germline V gene (reference sequence). The length of the CDR3 is 15 residues.